This TCR beta chain was observed in a study of radiation and T cells in renal cell carcinoma. The wider study: Nephrectomy followed 15 Gy stereotactic body radiation by 4 weeks. Whole-study findings and limits: In blood, top tumor clones expanded by 2 weeks, shrinking by 4.

The time point denotes: blood 2 weeks post-SBRT. Treatment indicated: 15 Gy SBRT to primary tumor, nephrectomy 4 weeks later. Blood was sampled at baseline, 2 weeks and 4 weeks after SBRT. The patient's renal cell carcinoma had clear cell pathology. Notes on this clone: Its cognate antigen is unknown.

The assay was immunoSEQ multiplex PCR, and TCRdb's table has in-frame clones only and misses some. This sample has 150,000 to 180,000 clones, with 80% to 90% found just once. The V gene's germline CDR1 is SGHAT and CDR2 FQNNGV. CDR3 length: 13 amino acids. The V end was cut by 0 bases, the J end by 5 bases, with 8 bases between. The material sequenced was blood, taken from a patient whose treatment included radiotherapy and nephrectomy. The chain combines TRBV11-2 with TRBJ2-7; no clear D. The receptor was derived from a woman in her forties or fifties with renal cell carcinoma. CDR3 nucleotide sequence: TGTGCCAGCAGCTTAGATATAAGGGACGAGCAGTACTTC. Residues: CASSLDIRDEQYF.